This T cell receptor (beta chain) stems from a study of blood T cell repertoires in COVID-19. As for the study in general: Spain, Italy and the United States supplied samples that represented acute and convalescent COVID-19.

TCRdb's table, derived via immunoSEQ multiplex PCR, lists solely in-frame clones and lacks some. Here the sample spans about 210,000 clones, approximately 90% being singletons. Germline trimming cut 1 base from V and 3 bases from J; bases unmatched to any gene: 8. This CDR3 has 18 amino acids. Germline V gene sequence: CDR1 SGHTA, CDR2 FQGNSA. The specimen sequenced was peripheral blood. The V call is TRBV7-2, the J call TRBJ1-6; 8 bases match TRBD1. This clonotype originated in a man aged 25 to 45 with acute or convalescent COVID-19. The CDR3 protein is CASSLVGTGDFYNSPLHF. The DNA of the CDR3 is TGTGCCAGCAGCTTAGTCGGGACAGGAGATTTCTATAATTCACCCCTCCACTTT. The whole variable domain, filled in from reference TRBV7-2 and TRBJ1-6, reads GAGVSQSPSNKVTEKGKDVELRCDPISGHTALYWYRQSLGQGLEFLIYFQGNSAPDKSGLPSDRFSAERTGGSVSTLTIQRTQQEDSAVYLCASSLVGTGDFYNSPLHFGNGTRLTVT.